This TCR beta chain comes out of a study of shared clonotypes between healthy human individuals. Regarding the study as a whole: Only blood was sampled, and tissue TCR repertoires likely differ from blood ones. Several donors held around 5% of naive CD4 clonotypes in common. The study drew on few donors, limiting represented genetic and exposure-history diversity.

Points on this clone: Its antigen is currently unknown. Within the sample, other DNA sequences also encode this same CDR3.

CDR1 MGHRA and CDR2 YSYEKL come from the germline V gene. Trimming removed 3 bases from V and 0 bases from J, with 8 bases in between. The CDR3 loop spans 14 amino acids. Authors' data handling: Junction-only sequences produced by ImmunoSEQ had no quality scores, so filtering differed. Clones were sequenced by immunoSEQ multiplex PCR, and TCRdb holds only the in-frame ones, with some missing. That table gives V, J and clone size, and the DNA gave D and trimming. There are some 2,000,000 clones in the sample; less than 95% occur only once, and more than 0.95% lies in the top ten. Naive CD8 populations comprised CD45RO-negative cells positively selected for CCR7, excluding terminally differentiated effector memory CD45RA+ cells.

The clonotype was recovered from a man between 18 and 29 years old in good health. The chain uses TRBV4-1 and TRBJ1-1; no reliable D call. Sequencing was done on a sample of naive CD8+ T cells sorted from blood. The CDR3 loop reads CASSQTELNTEAFF. CDR3 DNA sequence: TGCGCCAGCAGCCAGACGGAATTGAACACTGAAGCTTTCTTT.